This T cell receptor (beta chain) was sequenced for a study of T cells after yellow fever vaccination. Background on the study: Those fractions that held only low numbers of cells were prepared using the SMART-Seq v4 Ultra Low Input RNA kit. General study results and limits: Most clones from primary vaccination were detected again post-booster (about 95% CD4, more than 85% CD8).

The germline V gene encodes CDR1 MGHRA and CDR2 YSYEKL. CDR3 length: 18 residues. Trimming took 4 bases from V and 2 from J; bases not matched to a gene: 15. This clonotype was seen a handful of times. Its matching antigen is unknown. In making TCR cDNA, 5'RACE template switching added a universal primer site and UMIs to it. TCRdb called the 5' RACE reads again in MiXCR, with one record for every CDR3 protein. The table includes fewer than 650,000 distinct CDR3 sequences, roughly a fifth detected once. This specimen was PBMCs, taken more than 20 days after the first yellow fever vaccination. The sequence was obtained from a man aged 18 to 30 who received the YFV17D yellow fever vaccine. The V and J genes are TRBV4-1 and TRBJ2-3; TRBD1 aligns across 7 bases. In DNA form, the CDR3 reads TGCGCCAGCAGCCTTAGAGGTGATCTGAGGGGGCCCACAGATACGCAGTATTTT. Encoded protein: CASSLRGDLRGPTDTQYF.